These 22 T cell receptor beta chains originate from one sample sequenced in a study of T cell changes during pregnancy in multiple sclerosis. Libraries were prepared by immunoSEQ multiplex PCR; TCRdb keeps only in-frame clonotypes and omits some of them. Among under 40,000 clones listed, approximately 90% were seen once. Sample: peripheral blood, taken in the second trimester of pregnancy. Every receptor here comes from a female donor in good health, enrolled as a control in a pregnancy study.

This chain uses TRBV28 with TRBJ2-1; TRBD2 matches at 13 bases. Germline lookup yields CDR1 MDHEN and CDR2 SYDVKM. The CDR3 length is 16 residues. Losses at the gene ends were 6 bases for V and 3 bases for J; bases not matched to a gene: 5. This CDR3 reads CASSPGLAGVYNEQFF. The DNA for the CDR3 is TGTGCCAGCAGCCCCGGACTAGCGGGGGTCTACAATGAGCAGTTCTTC.

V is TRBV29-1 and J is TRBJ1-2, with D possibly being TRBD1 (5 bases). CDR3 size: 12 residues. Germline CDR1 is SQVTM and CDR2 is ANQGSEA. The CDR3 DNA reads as TGCAGTGGGCAGGGCCCATGGGGCGGCTACACCTTC. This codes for CSGQGPWGGYTF.

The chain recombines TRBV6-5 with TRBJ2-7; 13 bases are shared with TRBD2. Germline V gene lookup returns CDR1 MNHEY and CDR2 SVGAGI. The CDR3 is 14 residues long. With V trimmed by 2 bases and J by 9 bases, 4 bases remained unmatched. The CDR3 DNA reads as TGTGCCAGCAGTTACGGACTAGCGGGAGAGGGGCAGTACTTC. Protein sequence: CASSYGLAGEGQYF.

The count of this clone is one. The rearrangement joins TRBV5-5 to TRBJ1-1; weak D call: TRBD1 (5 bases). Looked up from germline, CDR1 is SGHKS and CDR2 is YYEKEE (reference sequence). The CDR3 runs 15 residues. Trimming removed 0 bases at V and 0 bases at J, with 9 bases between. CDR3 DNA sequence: TGTGCCAGCAGCTTGGGACAGTATATGAACACTGAAGCTTTCTTT. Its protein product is CASSLGQYMNTEAFF. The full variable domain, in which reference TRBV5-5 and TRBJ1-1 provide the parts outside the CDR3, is DAGVTQSPTHLIKTRGQQVTLRCSPISGHKSVSWYQQVLGQGPQFIFQYYEKEERGRGNFPDRFSARQFPNYSSELNVNALLLGDSALYLCASSLGQYMNTEAFFGQGTRLTVV.

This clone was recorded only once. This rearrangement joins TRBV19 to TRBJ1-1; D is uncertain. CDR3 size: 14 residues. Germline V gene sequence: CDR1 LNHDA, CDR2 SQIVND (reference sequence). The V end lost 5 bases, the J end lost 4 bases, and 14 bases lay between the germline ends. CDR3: CASSPPPGFTEAFF. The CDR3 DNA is TGTGCCAGTAGTCCACCCCCGGGGTTCACTGAAGCTTTCTTT.

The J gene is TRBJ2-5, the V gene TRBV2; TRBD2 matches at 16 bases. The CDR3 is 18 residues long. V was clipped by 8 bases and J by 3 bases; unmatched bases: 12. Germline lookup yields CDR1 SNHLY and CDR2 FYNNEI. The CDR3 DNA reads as TGTGCCAGCGGACCAGGGACTAGCGGGGGGGCCGGCGAAGAGACCCAGTACTTC. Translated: CASGPGTSGGAGEETQYF.

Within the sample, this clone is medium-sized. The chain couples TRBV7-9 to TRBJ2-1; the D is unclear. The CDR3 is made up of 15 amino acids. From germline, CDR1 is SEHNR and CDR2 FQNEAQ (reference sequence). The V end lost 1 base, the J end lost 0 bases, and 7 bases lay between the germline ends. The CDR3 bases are TGTGCCAGCAGCTTAGACTGGGCCTCCTACAATGAGCAGTTCTTC. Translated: CASSLDWASYNEQFF.

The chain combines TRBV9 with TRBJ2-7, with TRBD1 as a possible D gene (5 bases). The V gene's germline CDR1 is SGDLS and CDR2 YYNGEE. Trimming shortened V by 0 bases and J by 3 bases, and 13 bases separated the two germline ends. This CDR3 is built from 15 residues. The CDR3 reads CASSVEPGLVYEQYF. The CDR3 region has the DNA TGTGCCAGCAGCGTAGAACCAGGGTTGGTCTACGAGCAGTACTTC.

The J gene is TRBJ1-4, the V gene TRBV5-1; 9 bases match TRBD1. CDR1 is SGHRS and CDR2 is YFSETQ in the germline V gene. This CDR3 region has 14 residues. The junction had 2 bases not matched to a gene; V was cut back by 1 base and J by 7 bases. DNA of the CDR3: TGCGCCAGCAGCTTGACGGACAGGGGTGAAAAACTGTTTTTT. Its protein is CASSLTDRGEKLFF.

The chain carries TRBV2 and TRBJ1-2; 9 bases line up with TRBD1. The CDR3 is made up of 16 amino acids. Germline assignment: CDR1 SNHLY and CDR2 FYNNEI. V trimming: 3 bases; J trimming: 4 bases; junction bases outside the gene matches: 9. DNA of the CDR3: TGTGCCAGCAGTGAGACCGGGACAGGGTCGAGCTATGGCTACACCTTC. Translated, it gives CASSETGTGSSYGYTF.

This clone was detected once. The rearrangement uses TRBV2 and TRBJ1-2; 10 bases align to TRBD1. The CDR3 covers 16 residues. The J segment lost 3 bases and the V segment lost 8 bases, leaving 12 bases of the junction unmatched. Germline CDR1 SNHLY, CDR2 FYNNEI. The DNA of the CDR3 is TGTGCCAGCGCATACCAACCGACAGGGGGCTACTATGGCTACACCTTC. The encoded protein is CASAYQPTGGYYGYTF.

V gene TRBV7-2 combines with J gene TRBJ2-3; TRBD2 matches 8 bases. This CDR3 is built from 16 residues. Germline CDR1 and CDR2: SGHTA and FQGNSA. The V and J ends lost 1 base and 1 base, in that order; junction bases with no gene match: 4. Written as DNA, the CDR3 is TGTGCCAGCAGCTTAGTTAGCGGGGACCGCACAGATACGCAGTATTTT. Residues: CASSLVSGDRTDTQYF.

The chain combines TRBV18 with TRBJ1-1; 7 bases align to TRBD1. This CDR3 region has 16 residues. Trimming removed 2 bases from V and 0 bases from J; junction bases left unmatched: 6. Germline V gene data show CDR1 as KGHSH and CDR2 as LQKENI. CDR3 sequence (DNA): TGTGCCAGCTCACCATTAGCAGGGGGGATGAACACTGAAGCTTTCTTT. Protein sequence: CASSPLAGGMNTEAFF.

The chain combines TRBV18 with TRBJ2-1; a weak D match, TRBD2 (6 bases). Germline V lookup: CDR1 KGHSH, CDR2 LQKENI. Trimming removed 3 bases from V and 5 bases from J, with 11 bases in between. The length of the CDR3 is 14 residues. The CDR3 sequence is CASSPSGGNNEQFF. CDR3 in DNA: TGTGCCAGCTCACCGTCTGGGGGGAACAATGAGCAGTTCTTC.

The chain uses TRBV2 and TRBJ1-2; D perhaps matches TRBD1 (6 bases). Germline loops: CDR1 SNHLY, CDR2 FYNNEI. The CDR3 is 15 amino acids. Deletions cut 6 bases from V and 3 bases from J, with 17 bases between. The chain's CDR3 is CASRQTSGAHYGYTF. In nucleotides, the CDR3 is TGTGCCAGCAGGCAGACGTCAGGGGCCCACTATGGCTACACCTTC.

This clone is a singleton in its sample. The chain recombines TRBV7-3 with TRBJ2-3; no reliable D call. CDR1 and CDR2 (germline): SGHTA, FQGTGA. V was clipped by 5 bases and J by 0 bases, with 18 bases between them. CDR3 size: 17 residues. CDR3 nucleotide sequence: TGTGCCAGCAGCATCGCCCGAGACAACCCTAGCACAGATACGCAGTATTTT. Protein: CASSIARDNPSTDTQYF.

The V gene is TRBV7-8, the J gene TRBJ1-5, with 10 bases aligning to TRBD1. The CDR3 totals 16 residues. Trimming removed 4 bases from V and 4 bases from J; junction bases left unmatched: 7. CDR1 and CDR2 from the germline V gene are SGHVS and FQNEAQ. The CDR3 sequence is CASSSHRDRGNQPQHF. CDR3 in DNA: TGTGCCAGCAGCTCTCACCGGGACAGGGGAAATCAGCCCCAGCATTTT.

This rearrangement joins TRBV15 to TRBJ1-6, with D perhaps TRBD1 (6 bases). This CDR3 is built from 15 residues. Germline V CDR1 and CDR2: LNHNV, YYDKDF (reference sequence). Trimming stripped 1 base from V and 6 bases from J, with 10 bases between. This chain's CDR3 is CATSRADSSNSPLHF. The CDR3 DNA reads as TGTGCCACCAGCAGAGCGGACAGCTCTAATTCACCCCTCCACTTT.

CDR3 sequence reads: CSVVDGGGNQPQHF. As DNA, the CDR3 is TGCAGCGTTGTAGACGGGGGTGGCAATCAGCCCCAGCATTTT. This chain links TRBV29-1 with TRBJ1-5; the D gene is possibly TRBD1 (5 bases). The V end lost 4 bases, the J end lost 2 bases, and 12 bases lay between the germline ends. The germline CDR1 and CDR2 sequences are SQVTM and ANQGSEA. The CDR3 runs 14 residues.

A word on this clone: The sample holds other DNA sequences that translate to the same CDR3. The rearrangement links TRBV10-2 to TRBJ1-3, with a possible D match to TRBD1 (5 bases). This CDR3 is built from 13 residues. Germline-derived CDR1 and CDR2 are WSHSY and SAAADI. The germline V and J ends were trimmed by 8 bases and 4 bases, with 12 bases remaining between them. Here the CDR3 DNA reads TGCGCCAGCCGGACACCCTCCGGAAACACCATATATTTT. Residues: CASRTPSGNTIYF.

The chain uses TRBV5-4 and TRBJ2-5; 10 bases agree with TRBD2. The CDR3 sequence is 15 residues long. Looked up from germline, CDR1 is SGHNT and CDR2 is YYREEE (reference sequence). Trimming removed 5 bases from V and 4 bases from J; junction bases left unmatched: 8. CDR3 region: CASSSQRGGTETQYF. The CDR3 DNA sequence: TGTGCCAGCAGTTCTCAGCGGGGGGGCACAGAGACCCAGTACTTC.

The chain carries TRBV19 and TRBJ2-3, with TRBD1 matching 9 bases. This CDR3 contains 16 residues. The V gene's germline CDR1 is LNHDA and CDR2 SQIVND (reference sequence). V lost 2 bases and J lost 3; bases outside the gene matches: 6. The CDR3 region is CASSIRGQGRTDTQYF. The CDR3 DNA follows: TGTGCCAGTAGTATAAGAGGACAGGGGCGGACAGATACGCAGTATTTT.